The rows below give T cell receptor beta chains drawn from one sample of a study of shared clonotypes between healthy human individuals. Repertoires were generated with immunoSEQ multiplex PCR, while TCRdb's copy carries only in-frame clones and drops some. The sample lists 1.5 million to 2.5 million clones; around 96% were seen once. The sequenced sample was naive CD8+ T cells sorted from blood. These receptors all come from a man between 18 and 35 years old in good health. CDR3s include the opening cysteine and the closing phenylalanine or tryptophan. A D gene is named only where the DNA matches it firmly. Only part of the rows carry a size: once, few, many, or a class if the clone is expanded.

clone_size j_call v_call d_call cdr3_aa cdr3_nt
once TRBJ2-4 TRBV11-3 . CASSSPDLAKNIQYF TGTGCCAGCAGCTCCCCGGATCTAGCCAAAAACATTCAGTACTTC
. TRBJ1-5 TRBV7-9 . CASSPGSNQPQHF TGTGCCAGCAGCCCGGGTAGCAATCAGCCCCAGCATTTT
. TRBJ2-5 TRBV28 TRBD1 CASSSLGQGQQETQYF TGTGCCAGCAGTTCCCTCGGACAGGGCCAACAAGAGACCCAGTACTTC
. TRBJ2-7 TRBV11-2 TRBD1 CASSPQRTGVLEQYF TGTGCCAGCAGCCCCCAGAGGACAGGGGTACTCGAGCAGTACTTC
. TRBJ2-7 TRBV7-8 . CASSPPPYEQYF TGTGCCAGCAGCCCCCCCCCGTACGAGCAGTACTTC
. TRBJ2-2 TRBV7-2 . CASNSRDLGYGGELFF TGTGCCAGCAATTCCCGGGACCTAGGGTATGGCGGGGAGCTGTTTTTT
. TRBJ2-7 TRBV5-6 TRBD2 CASSSTHSGRVYEQYF TGTGCCAGCAGCTCCACCCACTCGGGGAGGGTCTACGAGCAGTACTTC
. TRBJ2-7 TRBV9 . CASSVQGGYEQYF TGTGCCAGCAGCGTACAGGGGGGCTACGAGCAGTACTTC
. TRBJ2-7 TRBV2 . CASSITGGYEQYF TGTGCCAGCAGTATCACCGGGGGCTACGAGCAGTACTTC
. TRBJ1-3 TRBV7-9 TRBD1 CASSLGTGGYGNTIYF TGTGCCAGCAGCCTCGGGACAGGGGGTTACGGAAACACCATATATTTT
. TRBJ2-7 TRBV19 . CASGSGQRYEQYF TGTGCCAGTGGATCGGGACAAAGGTACGAGCAGTACTTC
. TRBJ2-7 TRBV13 . CASSSSSVGVYEQYF TGTGCCAGCAGTTCGAGTAGCGTCGGCGTCTACGAGCAGTACTTC
. TRBJ2-5 TRBV7-8 TRBD1 CASSFGTEETQYF TGTGCCAGCAGCTTCGGGACAGAAGAGACCCAGTACTTC
. TRBJ2-7 TRBV9 . CASSPRSLGYEQYF TGTGCCAGCAGCCCCCGCTCGCTGGGCTACGAGCAGTACTTC
. TRBJ2-6 TRBV4-2 . CASSQEQGGTGANVLTF TGTGCCAGCAGCCAAGAGCAGGGCGGAACTGGGGCCAACGTCCTGACTTTC
. TRBJ1-2 TRBV9 . CASSVVTDLRGYTF TGTGCCAGCAGCGTAGTGACAGACCTGAGGGGCTACACCTTC
. TRBJ1-2 TRBV2 . CASSEAYTTNYGYTF TGTGCCAGCAGTGAAGCTTACACAACTAACTATGGCTACACCTTC
. TRBJ2-7 TRBV2 TRBD2 CASSEWGGSEYEQYF TGTGCCAGCAGTGAATGGGGCGGGAGTGAATACGAGCAGTACTTC
. TRBJ2-3 TRBV5-1 . CASSLRQGWADTQYF TGCGCCAGCAGCTTGCGGCAGGGGTGGGCAGATACGCAGTATTTT
. TRBJ2-1 TRBV27 TRBD2 CASSSGTSGRDEQFF TGTGCCAGCAGTTCCGGGACTAGCGGCAGGGATGAGCAGTTCTTC
. TRBJ2-7 TRBV5-5 TRBD2 CASNRGVTLSYEQYF TGTGCCAGTAATCGGGGGGTAACGCTCTCCTACGAGCAGTACTTC
. TRBJ2-1 TRBV19 . CASSIVAYNEQFF TGTGCCAGTAGTATAGTAGCCTACAATGAGCAGTTCTTC
. TRBJ1-1 TRBV19 TRBD1 CASTGGAEAFF TGTGCCAGTACAGGGGGGGCTGAAGCTTTCTTT
. TRBJ1-1 TRBV20-1 . CWWWGTTEAFF TGCTGGTGGTGGGGTACCACTGAAGCTTTCTTT
once TRBJ1-4 TRBV7-8 . CASSPGTLGGEKLFF TGTGCCAGCAGCCCCGGGACGCTGGGTGGTGAAAAACTGTTTTTT
. TRBJ2-1 TRBV18 TRBD1 CASSPRDRGTYNEQFF TGTGCCAGCTCACCCAGGGACAGGGGGACCTACAATGAGCAGTTCTTC
. TRBJ1-2 TRBV4-3 TRBD1 CASSPELGGEELSSYGYTF TGCGCCAGCAGCCCGGAACTAGGGGGCGAGGAACTTTCCTCCTATGGCTACACCTTC
. TRBJ2-7 TRBV16 . CASSQSSQGYEQYF TGTGCCAGCAGCCAATCATCACAGGGCTACGAGCAGTACTTC
. TRBJ2-5 TRBV11-2 TRBD2 CASSSYGLAGRYQETQYF TGTGCCAGCAGCTCCTACGGACTAGCGGGGCGCTATCAAGAGACCCAGTACTTC
once TRBJ1-1 TRBV10-2 . CASSIPGTEAFF TGCGCCAGCAGTATTCCTGGCACTGAAGCTTTCTTT
. TRBJ2-7 TRBV5-1 TRBD1 CASSAYRGTSYEQYF TGCGCCAGCAGCGCCTACAGGGGGACCTCCTACGAGCAGTACTTC
once TRBJ2-2 TRBV5-4 TRBD1 CASSLEGQGGTGELFF TGTGCCAGCAGCTTAGAGGGACAGGGAGGGACCGGGGAGCTGTTTTTT
. TRBJ2-5 TRBV2 . CASSPPSAGETQYF TGTGCCAGCAGTCCTCCCTCGGCGGGAGAGACCCAGTACTTC
. TRBJ1-2 TRBV6-5 . CASSYSERTDGYTF TGTGCCAGCAGTTACTCAGAGCGGACGGATGGCTACACCTTC
. TRBJ1-5 TRBV4-1 TRBD1 CASSQDGIITGAQPQHF TGCGCCAGCAGCCAAGACGGAATAATTACAGGGGCACAGCCCCAGCATTTT
. TRBJ2-2 TRBV7-9 TRBD1 CASSPRGPNTGELFF TGTGCCAGCAGCCCAAGGGGGCCCAACACCGGGGAGCTGTTTTTT
. TRBJ2-7 TRBV7-6 TRBD1 CASSFTGELDEQYF TGTGCCAGCAGCTTCACAGGGGAATTGGACGAGCAGTACTTC
. TRBJ2-1 TRBV7-2 TRBD2 CASSLGWTSGYNEQFF TGTGCCAGCAGCTTAGGTTGGACTAGCGGATACAATGAGCAGTTCTTC
. TRBJ2-3 TRBV14 TRBD2 CASSDLAGGYTDTQYF TGTGCCAGCAGCGATCTAGCGGGAGGCTACACAGATACGCAGTATTTT
. TRBJ1-4 TRBV27 . CASSSGQGLFF TGTGCCAGCAGTAGTGGACAAGGTCTGTTTTTT
. TRBJ2-1 TRBV7-9 . CASSLEVGLATYNEQFF TGTGCCAGCAGCTTAGAGGTAGGGCTAGCGACATACAATGAGCAGTTCTTC
once TRBJ2-3 TRBV6-5 . CASSNGNTDTQYF TGTGCCAGCAGTAACGGGAACACAGATACGCAGTATTTT
. TRBJ2-7 TRBV27 . CASSWGRDTNYEQYF TGTGCCAGCAGTTGGGGCCGGGACACCAACTACGAGCAGTACTTC
. TRBJ2-7 TRBV4-1 . CASSQAVTGLYEQYF TGCGCCAGCAGCCAAGCTGTGACTGGCCTCTACGAGCAGTACTTC
. TRBJ1-1 TRBV5-1 . CASSTPGERGTEAFF TGCGCCAGCAGCACGCCAGGTGAGAGGGGAACTGAAGCTTTCTTT
. TRBJ2-3 TRBV14 . CASSQVGRSTDTQYF TGTGCCAGCAGCCAAGTGGGGAGAAGCACAGATACGCAGTATTTT
. TRBJ2-5 TRBV7-9 TRBD1 CASSTGQGKETQYF TGTGCCAGCAGCACGGGACAGGGCAAAGAGACCCAGTACTTC
. TRBJ1-1 TRBV28 . CASSEVGMNTEAFF TGTGCCAGCAGTGAAGTAGGCATGAACACTGAAGCTTTCTTT
. TRBJ2-2 TRBV7-6 . CASSPGPTGELFF TGTGCCAGCAGCCCAGGCCCCACCGGGGAGCTGTTTTTT
. TRBJ2-3 TRBV27 . CATQEGIGTDTQYF TGTGCCACTCAGGAGGGGATCGGCACAGATACGCAGTATTTT
. TRBJ2-7 TRBV4-1 . CASSHKGHYEQYF TGCGCCAGCAGCCATAAAGGACACTACGAGCAGTACTTC
. TRBJ1-6 TRBV11-2 . CASSYEDIGTYYNSPLHF TGTGCCAGCAGTTACGAAGATATAGGGACCTACTATAATTCACCCCTCCACTTT
few TRBJ1-2 TRBV27 . CASRGAGYGYTF TGTGCCAGCAGGGGGGCGGGGTACGGCTACACCTTC
. TRBJ1-2 TRBV4-3 . CASSQVPPQGLEGYTF TGCGCCAGCAGCCAAGTGCCCCCCCAGGGGTTGGAGGGCTACACCTTC
. TRBJ1-1 TRBV7-9 TRBD1 CATTGDHMNTEAFF TGTGCCACGACAGGGGACCATATGAACACTGAAGCTTTCTTT
. TRBJ1-1 TRBV29-1 . CSVDGGPVVTEAFF TGCAGCGTGGACGGTGGCCCGGTTGTCACTGAAGCTTTCTTT
. TRBJ2-2 TRBV7-6 TRBD2 CASSWTSAGELFF TGTGCCAGCAGCTGGACTAGCGCCGGGGAGCTGTTTTTT
once TRBJ1-1 TRBV9 . CASSSTGPPEAFF TGTGCCAGCAGCTCCACAGGGCCGCCTGAAGCTTTCTTT